This T cell receptor beta chain was profiled in a study of T-cell reconstitution after alpha-beta-depleted transplantation in children. As to this clonotype: Its cognate antigen is unknown.

Findings and caveats of the study: Day-60 TCRbeta diversity that was high in some patients was derived from surviving recipient T cells and thymic progenitors. It was reported that alpha-beta T cells came from several hundred expanded graft clones (about two months after transplant).

This sample's TCRbeta library carried unique molecular identifier barcodes. From the PCR reads, TCRdb called clonotypes with MiXCR, one entry per CDR3 protein. The data show under 50,000 distinct CDR3 sequences, with 40% to 60% seen just once and around two fifths held by the top ten. Germline lookup yields CDR1 SQVTM and CDR2 ANQGSEA. The germline V and J ends were trimmed by 4 bases and 6 bases, with 12 bases remaining between them. The CDR3 consists of 12 residues. This TCR came from a boy younger than two with SCID, due to receive a stem cell transplant. This chain joins TRBV29-1 and TRBJ2-5, with no clear D. Specimen: peripheral blood, collected before TCRalphabeta/CD19-depleted stem cell transplant. The CDR3 reads CSVAGQMQTQYF. As DNA, the CDR3 is TGCAGCGTTGCCGGCCAGATGCAGACCCAGTACTTC.